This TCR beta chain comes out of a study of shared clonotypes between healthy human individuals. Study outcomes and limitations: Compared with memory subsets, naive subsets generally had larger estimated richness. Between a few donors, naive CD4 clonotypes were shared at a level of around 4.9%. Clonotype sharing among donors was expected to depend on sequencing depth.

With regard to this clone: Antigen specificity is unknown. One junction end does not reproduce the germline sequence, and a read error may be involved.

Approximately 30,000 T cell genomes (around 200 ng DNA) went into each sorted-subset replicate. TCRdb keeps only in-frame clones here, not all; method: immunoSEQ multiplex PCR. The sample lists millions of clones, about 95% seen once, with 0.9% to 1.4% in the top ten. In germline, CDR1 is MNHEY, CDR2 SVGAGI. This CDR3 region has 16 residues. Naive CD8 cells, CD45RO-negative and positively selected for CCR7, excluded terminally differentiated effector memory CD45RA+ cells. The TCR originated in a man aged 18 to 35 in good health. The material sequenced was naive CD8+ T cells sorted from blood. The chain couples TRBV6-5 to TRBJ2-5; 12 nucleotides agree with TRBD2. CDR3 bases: TGTGCCAGCAGTCACTCACCGGGACTAGCGGGAGAGACCCAGTACTTC. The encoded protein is CASSHSPGLAGETQYF.